This T cell receptor (beta chain) was recorded in a study of cytomegalovirus exposure and HLA in healthy donors. Germline trimming cut 2 bases from V and 6 bases from J; bases unmatched to any gene: 4. Per the germline V gene, CDR1 is SGHDN and CDR2 is FVKESK. This CDR3 region has 14 residues. This table comes from immunoSEQ multiplex PCR, and its TCRdb copy is limited to in-frame clones, with some not included. The table has 30,000 to 40,000 clones, approximately 92% seen once. Material: PBMCs. The origin of this receptor is a man between 18 and 29 years old in good health and CMV-seronegative. V gene TRBV14 combines with J gene TRBJ2-1; 7 bases are shared with TRBD1. CDR3 bases: TGTGCCAGCAGCCAATTGAGACAGGGCAATGAGCAGTTCTTC. This translates into CASSQLRQGNEQFF. The full variable domain, with the rest looked up from reference TRBV14 and TRBJ2-1, is EAGVTQFPSHSVIEKGQTVTLRCDPISGHDNLYWYRRVMGKEIKFLLHFVKESKQDESGMPNNRFLAERTGGTYSTLKVQPAELEDSGVYFCASSQLRQGNEQFFGPGTRLTVL.